By share, the clone carrying this TCR beta chain counts as medium-sized (0.01 to 0.1%). Its antigen is currently unknown. The record originates from a study of circulating CD8 cells and anti-PD-1 response in melanoma. Notes on the study in general: TIGIT repertoires were least diverse, DNEG repertoires most diverse. The cohort mixed treatment-naive and previously treated patients. A small cohort with few responders supplied the baseline and M1 comparisons.

Four subsets defined by PD-1 and/or TIGIT were sorted from live CD3+CD8+TCRalphabeta+ cells. TCR libraries were prepared from around 15 ng of total RNA with the QIAseq Immune Repertoire TCR panel. TCRdb independently ran MiXCR on the reads; one entry per CDR3 protein. Of roughly 750 distinct CDR3 sequences listed, 6.5% to 7.5% are singletons. Deletions cut 5 bases from V and 0 bases from J, with 12 bases between. The CDR3 consists of 15 residues. Germline CDR1 MNHGY, CDR2 SVAAGI. The sequence was obtained from a human donor with melanoma. The chain joins TRBV6-9 to TRBJ2-3; D may be TRBD1 (6 bases). Here the sequenced sample was CD8+ T cells from PBMCs, taken at baseline or after one month of anti-PD-1 therapy (not recorded which). DNA for the CDR3: TGTGCCAGCAGTACCGACAGGAAAAGCACAGATACGCAGTATTTT. This gives the protein CASSTDRKSTDTQYF.